These T cell receptor beta chains were read from a single sample in a study of blood T cell repertoires in COVID-19. Clones were sequenced by immunoSEQ multiplex PCR, and TCRdb holds only the in-frame ones, with some missing. This sample has around 200,000 clones; around nine tenths occur once, and the top ten carry around 1.5%. The source material was peripheral blood. The receptors derive from a man between 18 and 29 years old with active or convalescent COVID-19. Each CDR3 is given with its conserved first and last residue. D genes are given only for firm matches. Size tells how often a clone was seen (once, few, many) or the class of an expanded clone, and some rows leave it out.

d_gene,v_gene,j_gene,abundance,CDR3aa,CDR3nt
NA,TRBV19,TRBJ1-5,once,CASSSGRAGQPQHF,TGTGCCAGTAGCTCCGGCAGGGCGGGACAGCCCCAGCATTTT
TRBD2,TRBV7-2,TRBJ2-7,NA,CASSLSGNNEQYF,TGTGCCAGCAGCTTAAGCGGGAACAACGAGCAGTACTTC
TRBD1,TRBV28,TRBJ2-1,NA,CASSAGQGVYNEQFF,TGTGCCAGCAGCGCAGGACAGGGGGTGTACAATGAGCAGTTCTTC
TRBD1,TRBV6-6,TRBJ1-1,NA,CASRTGTGDGNTEAFF,TGTGCCAGCAGGACCGGGACAGGGGACGGTAACACTGAAGCTTTCTTT
NA,TRBV5-1,TRBJ1-2,NA,CASSLDGARMSGYTF,TGCGCCAGCAGCTTGGATGGAGCACGTATGTCGGGCTACACCTTC
NA,TRBV7-2,TRBJ2-7,NA,CASSLIVDEQYF,TGTGCCAGCAGCTTAATTGTAGACGAGCAGTACTTC
TRBD1,TRBV5-1,TRBJ1-4,once,CASSHGQGVGEKLFF,TGCGCCAGCAGCCACGGACAGGGGGTAGGGGAAAAACTGTTTTTT
NA,TRBV13,TRBJ2-7,NA,CASSPATTGTEQYF,TGTGCCAGCAGCCCCGCGACCACAGGAACTGAGCAGTACTTC
TRBD1,TRBV25-1,TRBJ2-7,NA,CASSQLEGGTGRNEQYF,TGTGCCAGCAGTCAATTAGAAGGAGGGACAGGGAGGAACGAGCAGTACTTC
NA,TRBV9,TRBJ2-1,NA,CASSVGGETYNEQFF,TGTGCCAGCAGCGTCGGCGGGGAAACCTACAATGAGCAGTTCTTC
NA,TRBV27,TRBJ2-7,NA,CASSQSGTRNYEQYF,TGTGCCAGCAGTCAATCCGGGACACGCAACTACGAGCAGTACTTC
TRBD1,TRBV4-2,TRBJ2-2,NA,CASTKDRGTFGGPSFSGELFF,TGTGCCAGCACCAAGGACAGGGGAACCTTTGGCGGGCCGTCCTTCTCCGGGGAGCTGTTTTTT
TRBD2,TRBV5-1,TRBJ2-5,once,CASSLVPSGVSQTQYF,TGCGCCAGCAGCTTGGTTCCTAGCGGGGTGTCACAGACCCAGTACTTC
NA,TRBV14,TRBJ1-6,NA,CASSPGWGVGSPLHF,TGTGCCAGCAGCCCCGGTTGGGGGGTTGGCTCACCCCTCCACTTT
TRBD1,TRBV7-2,TRBJ1-5,once,CASSFTGDQPQHF,TGTGCCAGCAGCTTCACAGGGGATCAGCCCCAGCATTTT
TRBD2,TRBV3-1/TRBV3-2,TRBJ2-7,NA,CASSQTSGTGEQYF,TGTGCCAGCAGCCAGACTAGCGGGACGGGGGAGCAGTACTTC
TRBD2,TRBV6-5,TRBJ2-1,once,CASNLRGGLNNEQFF,TGTGCCAGCAACTTACGGGGGGGCCTTAACAATGAGCAGTTCTTC
TRBD1,TRBV5-1,TRBJ1-1,NA,CASSSTGLNTEAFF,TGCGCCAGCAGCTCGACAGGGCTGAACACTGAAGCTTTCTTT
TRBD1,TRBV5-1,TRBJ2-1,NA,CASSWSLTGGGGEQFF,TGCGCCAGCAGCTGGAGCCTGACAGGGGGCGGAGGTGAGCAGTTCTTC
TRBD1,TRBV12-3/TRBV12-4,TRBJ1-5,once,CASRSGGYQPQHF,TGTGCCAGCAGATCAGGGGGGTATCAGCCCCAGCATTTT
TRBD1,TRBV5-6,TRBJ1-5,NA,CASSHGQGRSNQPQHF,TGTGCCAGCAGCCACGGACAGGGAAGGAGCAATCAGCCCCAGCATTTT
TRBD1,TRBV13,TRBJ1-1,once,CASSPDRGHTEAFF,TGTGCCAGCAGCCCCGACAGGGGGCACACTGAAGCTTTCTTT
NA,TRBV29-1,TRBJ2-3,NA,CSVEAQGRTDTQYF,TGCAGCGTTGAAGCGCAGGGTCGGACAGATACGCAGTATTTT
TRBD1,TRBV4-1,TRBJ1-1,NA,CASSTQGAVNTEAFF,TGCGCCAGCAGCACCCAGGGGGCCGTAAACACTGAAGCTTTCTTT
NA,TRBV7-9,TRBJ2-1,NA,CATNRLSSYNEQFF,TGTGCCACAAATCGACTTAGCTCCTACAATGAGCAGTTCTTC
NA,TRBV29-1,TRBJ1-2,NA,CSVGSGNYGYTF,TGCAGCGTTGGCTCGGGTAACTATGGCTACACCTTC
NA,TRBV5-6,TRBJ2-7,NA,CASSWGQGSYEQYF,TGTGCCAGCAGCTGGGGGCAGGGCTCCTACGAGCAGTACTTC
NA,TRBV6-5,TRBJ2-2,NA,CAGRGGRVNTGELFF,TGTGCCGGTCGGGGAGGAAGGGTGAACACCGGGGAGCTGTTTTTT
TRBD1,TRBV7-8,TRBJ2-2,NA,CASSLVRGPSTGELFF,TGTGCCAGCAGCTTAGTGAGGGGGCCGAGCACCGGGGAGCTGTTTTTT